The TCR beta chain described here comes from a study of blood T cell repertoires in COVID-19. Study as a whole: There were acute and convalescent COVID-19 samples, and they came from the United States, Italy and Spain. PBMCs, B-cell-depleted T cells, or T cells provided the cDNA or gDNA that made up the material.

Per the original methods: Reference gene primer amplification yielded estimated nucleated cell counts. Data came from immunoSEQ multiplex PCR; TCRdb stores just in-frame clones and leaves some out. The V and J calls and clone size are taken from that table; D and trimming were inferred from the DNA. The data hold 60,000 or so clones, with about nine tenths observed a single time. With V trimmed by 0 bases and J by 2 bases, 13 bases remained unmatched. Germline V gene data show CDR1 as LNHDA and CDR2 as SQIVND (reference sequence). The CDR3 runs to 19 residues. The chain is built from TRBV19 and TRBJ2-5, with 9 bases fitting TRBD2. This receptor was obtained from a human donor with active COVID-19. The donor label of this sample is uncertain. The source material was peripheral blood. The CDR3 loop reads CASSIDSSLAGNLQETQYF. CDR3 DNA sequence: TGTGCCAGTAGTATAGATTCTTCCCTAGCGGGGAATCTTCAAGAGACCCAGTACTTC. The variable domain in full, completed from reference TRBV19 and TRBJ2-5, reads DGGITQSPKYLFRKEGQNVTLSCEQNLNHDAMYWYRQDPGQGLRLIYYSQIVNDFQKGDIAEGYSVSREKKESFPLTVTSAQKNPTAFYLCASSIDSSLAGNLQETQYFGPGTRLLVL.